This TCR beta chain originates from a study of shared clonotypes between healthy human individuals. Overall study results and limits: Clonotypes shared by all four sorted-subset donors had higher generation probabilities than non-shared clonotypes.

Assay used: immunoSEQ multiplex PCR; TCRdb lists only in-frame clones, some missing. The sample includes about 530,000 clones, around 96% of them seen just once. Concerning this clone itself: Antigen unknown.

The sequenced material came from naive CD4+ T cells sorted from blood. The subset here: CD45RA+ positively selected. The origin of this receptor is a woman in her twenties or thirties in good health.

Written as DNA, the CDR3 is TGTGCCAGCAGCCTATGGATGACAGGGGCCTGGCTTGTGAACACTGAAGCTTTCTTT. Protein sequence: CASSLWMTGAWLVNTEAFF. This rearrangement joins TRBV5-6 to TRBJ1-1, with 8 bases aligning to TRBD1. CDR1 and CDR2 from the germline V gene are SGHDT and YYEEEE. This CDR3 is built from 19 residues. V was clipped by 4 bases and J by 0 bases; unmatched bases: 17. Filled out from reference TRBV5-6 and TRBJ1-1, the complete variable domain reads DAGVTQSPTHLIKTRGQQVTLRCSPKSGHDTVSWYQQALGQGPQFIFQYYEEEERQRGNFPDRFSGHQFPNYSSELNVNALLLGDSALYLCASSLWMTGAWLVNTEAFFGQGTRLTVV.